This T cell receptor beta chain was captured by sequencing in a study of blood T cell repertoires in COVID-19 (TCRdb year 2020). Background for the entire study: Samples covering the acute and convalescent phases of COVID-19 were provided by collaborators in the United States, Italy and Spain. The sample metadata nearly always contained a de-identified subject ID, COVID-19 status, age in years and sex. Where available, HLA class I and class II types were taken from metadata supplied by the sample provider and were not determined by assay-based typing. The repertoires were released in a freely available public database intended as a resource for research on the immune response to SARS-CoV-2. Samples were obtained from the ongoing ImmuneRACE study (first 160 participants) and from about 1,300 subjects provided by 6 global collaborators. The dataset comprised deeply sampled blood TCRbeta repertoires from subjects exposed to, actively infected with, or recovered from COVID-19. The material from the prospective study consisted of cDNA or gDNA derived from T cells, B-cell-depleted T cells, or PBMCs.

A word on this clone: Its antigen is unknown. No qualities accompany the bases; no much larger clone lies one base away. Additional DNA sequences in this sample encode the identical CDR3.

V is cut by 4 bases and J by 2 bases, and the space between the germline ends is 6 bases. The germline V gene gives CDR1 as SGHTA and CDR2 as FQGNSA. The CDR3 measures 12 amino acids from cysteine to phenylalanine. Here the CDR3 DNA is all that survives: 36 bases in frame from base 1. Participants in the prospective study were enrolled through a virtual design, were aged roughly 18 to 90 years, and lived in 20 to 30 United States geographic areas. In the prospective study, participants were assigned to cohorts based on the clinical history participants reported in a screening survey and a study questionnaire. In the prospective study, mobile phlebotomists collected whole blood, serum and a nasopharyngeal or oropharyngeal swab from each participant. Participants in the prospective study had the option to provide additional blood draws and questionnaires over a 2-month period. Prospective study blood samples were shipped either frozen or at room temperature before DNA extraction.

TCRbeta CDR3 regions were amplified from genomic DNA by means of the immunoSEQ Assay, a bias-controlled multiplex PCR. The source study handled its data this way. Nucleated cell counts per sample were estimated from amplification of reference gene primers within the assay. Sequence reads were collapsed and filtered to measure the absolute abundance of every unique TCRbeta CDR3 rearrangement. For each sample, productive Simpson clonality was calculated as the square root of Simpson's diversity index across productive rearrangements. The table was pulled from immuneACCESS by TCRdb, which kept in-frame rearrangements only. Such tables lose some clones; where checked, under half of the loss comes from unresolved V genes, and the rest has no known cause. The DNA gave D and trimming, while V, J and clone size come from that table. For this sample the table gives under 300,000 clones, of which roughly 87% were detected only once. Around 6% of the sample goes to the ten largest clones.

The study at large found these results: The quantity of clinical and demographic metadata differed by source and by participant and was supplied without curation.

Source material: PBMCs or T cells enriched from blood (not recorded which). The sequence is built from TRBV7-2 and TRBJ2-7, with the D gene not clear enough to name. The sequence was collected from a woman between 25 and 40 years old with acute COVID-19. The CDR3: CASSSSPYEQYF. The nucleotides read TGTGCCAGCAGCTCAAGCCCCTACGAGCAGTACTTC.